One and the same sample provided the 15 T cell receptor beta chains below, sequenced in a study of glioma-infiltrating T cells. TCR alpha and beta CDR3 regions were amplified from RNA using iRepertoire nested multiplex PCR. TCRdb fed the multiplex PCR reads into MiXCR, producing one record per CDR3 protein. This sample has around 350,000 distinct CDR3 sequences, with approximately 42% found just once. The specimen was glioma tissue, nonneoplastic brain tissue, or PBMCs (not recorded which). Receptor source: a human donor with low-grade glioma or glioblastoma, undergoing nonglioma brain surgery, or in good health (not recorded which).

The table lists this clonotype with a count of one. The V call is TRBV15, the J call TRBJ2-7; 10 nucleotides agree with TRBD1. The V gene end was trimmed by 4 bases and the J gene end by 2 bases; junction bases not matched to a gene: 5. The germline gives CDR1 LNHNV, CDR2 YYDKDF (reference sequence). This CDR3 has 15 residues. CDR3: CATSKGTGDTYEQYF. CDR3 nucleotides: TGTGCCACCAGCAAAGGGACAGGGGATACCTACGAGCAGTACTTC.

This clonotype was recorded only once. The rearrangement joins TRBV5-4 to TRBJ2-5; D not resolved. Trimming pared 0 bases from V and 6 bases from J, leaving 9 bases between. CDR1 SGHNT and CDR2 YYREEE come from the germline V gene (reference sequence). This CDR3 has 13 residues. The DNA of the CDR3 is TGTGCCAGCAGCTTGGTCTCGGAGAAGACCCAGTACTTC. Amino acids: CASSLVSEKTQYF.

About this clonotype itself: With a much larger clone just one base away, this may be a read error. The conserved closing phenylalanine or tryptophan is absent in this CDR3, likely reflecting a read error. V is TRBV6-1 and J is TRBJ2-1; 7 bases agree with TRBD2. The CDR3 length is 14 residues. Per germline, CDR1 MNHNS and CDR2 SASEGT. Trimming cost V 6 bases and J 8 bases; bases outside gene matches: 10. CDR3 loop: CASSPGGGPDEQFS. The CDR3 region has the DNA TGTGCCAGCAGCCCGGGAGGAGGGCCAGATGAGCAGTTCTCC.

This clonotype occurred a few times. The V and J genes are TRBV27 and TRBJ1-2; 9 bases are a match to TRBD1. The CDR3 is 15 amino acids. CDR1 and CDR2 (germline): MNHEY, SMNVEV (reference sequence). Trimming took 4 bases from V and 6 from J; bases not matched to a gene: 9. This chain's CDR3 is CASSSLGTGKDGYTF. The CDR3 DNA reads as TGTGCCAGCAGTTCGCTCGGGACAGGGAAGGATGGCTACACCTTC.

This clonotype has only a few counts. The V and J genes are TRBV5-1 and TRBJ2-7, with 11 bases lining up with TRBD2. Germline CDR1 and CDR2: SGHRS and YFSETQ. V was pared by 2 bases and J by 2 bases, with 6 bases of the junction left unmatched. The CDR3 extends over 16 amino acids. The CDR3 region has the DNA TGCGCCAGCAGCTTCAAGACTAGCGGGGTCCCCTACGAGCAGTACTTC. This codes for CASSFKTSGVPYEQYF. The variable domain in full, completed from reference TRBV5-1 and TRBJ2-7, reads KAGVTQTPRYLIKTRGQQVTLSCSPISGHRSVSWYQQTPGQGLQFLFEYFSETQRNKGNFPGRFSGRQFSNSRSEMNVSTLELGDSALYLCASSFKTSGVPYEQYFGPGTRLTVT.

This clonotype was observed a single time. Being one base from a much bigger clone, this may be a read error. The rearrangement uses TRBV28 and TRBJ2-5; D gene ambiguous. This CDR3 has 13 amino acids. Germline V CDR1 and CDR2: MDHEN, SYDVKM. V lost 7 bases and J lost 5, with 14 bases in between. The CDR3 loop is CASILRTLETQYF. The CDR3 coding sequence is TGTGCCAGCATCCTGAGGACCCTGGAGACCCAGTACTTC.

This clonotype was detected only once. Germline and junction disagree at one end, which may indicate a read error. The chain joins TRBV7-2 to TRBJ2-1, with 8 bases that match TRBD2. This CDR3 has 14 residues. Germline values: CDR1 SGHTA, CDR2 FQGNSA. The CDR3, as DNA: TGTGCCAGCAGCGAGGGACTAGTCAGCAATGAGCAGTCCTTC. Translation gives CASSEGLVSNEQSF.

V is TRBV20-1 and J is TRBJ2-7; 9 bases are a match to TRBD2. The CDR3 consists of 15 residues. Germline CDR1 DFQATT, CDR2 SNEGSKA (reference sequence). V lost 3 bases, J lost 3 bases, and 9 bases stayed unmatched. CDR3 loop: CSASDSGSSNYEQYF. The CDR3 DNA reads TGCAGTGCTAGTGATAGCGGGAGTTCGAACTACGAGCAGTACTTC.

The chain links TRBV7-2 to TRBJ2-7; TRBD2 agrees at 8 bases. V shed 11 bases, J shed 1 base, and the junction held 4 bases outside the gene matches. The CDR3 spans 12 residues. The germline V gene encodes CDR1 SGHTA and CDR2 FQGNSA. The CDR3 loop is CALAGPSYEQYF. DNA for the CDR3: TGTGCCTTAGCGGGACCGTCCTACGAGCAGTACTTC.

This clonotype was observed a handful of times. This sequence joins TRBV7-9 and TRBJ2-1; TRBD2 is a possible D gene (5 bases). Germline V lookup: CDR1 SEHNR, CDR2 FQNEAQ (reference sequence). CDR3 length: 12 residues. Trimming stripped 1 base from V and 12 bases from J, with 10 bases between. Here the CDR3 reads CASSLEAEGQFF. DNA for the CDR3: TGTGCCAGCAGCTTAGAGGCAGAGGGGCAGTTCTTC. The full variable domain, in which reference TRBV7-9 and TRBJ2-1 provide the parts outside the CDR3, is DTGVSQNPRHKITKRGQNVTFRCDPISEHNRLYWYRQTLGQGPEFLTYFQNEAQLEKSRLLSDRFSAERPKGSFSTLEIQRTEQGDSAMYLCASSLEAEGQFFGPGTRLTVL.

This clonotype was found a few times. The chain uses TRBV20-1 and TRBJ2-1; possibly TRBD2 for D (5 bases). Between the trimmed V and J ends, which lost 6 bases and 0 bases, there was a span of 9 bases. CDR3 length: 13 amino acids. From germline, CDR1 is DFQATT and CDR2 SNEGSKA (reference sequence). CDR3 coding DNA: TGCAGTGCCCCGAGGGACTCCTACAATGAGCAGTTCTTC. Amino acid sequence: CSAPRDSYNEQFF.

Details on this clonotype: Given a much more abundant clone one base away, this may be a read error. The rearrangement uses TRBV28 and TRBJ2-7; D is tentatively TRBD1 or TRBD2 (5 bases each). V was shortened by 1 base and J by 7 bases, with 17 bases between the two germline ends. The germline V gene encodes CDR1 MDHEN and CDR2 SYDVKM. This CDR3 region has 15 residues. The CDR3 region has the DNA TGTGCCAGCAGTTTATCGGGACGGCCCTACAATGAGCAGTACTTC. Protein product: CASSLSGRPYNEQYF.

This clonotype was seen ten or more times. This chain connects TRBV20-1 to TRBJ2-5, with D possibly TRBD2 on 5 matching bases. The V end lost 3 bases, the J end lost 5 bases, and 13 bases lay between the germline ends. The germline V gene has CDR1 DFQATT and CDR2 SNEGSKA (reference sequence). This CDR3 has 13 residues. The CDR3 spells CSARGGRGETQYF. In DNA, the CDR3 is TGCAGTGCTAGGGGTGGTCGAGGGGAGACCCAGTACTTC.

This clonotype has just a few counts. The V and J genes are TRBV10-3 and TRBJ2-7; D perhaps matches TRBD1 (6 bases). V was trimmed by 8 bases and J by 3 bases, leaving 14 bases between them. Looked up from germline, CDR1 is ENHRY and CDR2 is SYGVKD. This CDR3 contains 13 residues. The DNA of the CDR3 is TGTGCCATCGGAAGGACAGCCTACTACGAGCAGTACTTC. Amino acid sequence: CAIGRTAYYEQYF.

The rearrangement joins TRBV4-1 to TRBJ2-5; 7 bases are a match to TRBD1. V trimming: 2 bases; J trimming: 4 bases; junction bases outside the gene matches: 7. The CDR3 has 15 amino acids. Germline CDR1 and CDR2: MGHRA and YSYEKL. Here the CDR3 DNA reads TGCGCCAGCAGCCAACCGACAGGGAGTCTAGAGACCCAGTACTTC. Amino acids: CASSQPTGSLETQYF.